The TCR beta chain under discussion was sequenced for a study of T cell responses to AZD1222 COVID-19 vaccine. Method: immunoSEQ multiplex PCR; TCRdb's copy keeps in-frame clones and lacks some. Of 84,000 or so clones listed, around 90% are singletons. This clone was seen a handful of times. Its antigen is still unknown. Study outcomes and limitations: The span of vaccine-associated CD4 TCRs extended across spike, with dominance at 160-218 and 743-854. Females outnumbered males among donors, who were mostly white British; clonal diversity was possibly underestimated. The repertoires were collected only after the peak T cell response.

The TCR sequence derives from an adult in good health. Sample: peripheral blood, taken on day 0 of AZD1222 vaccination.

CDR3 amino acids: CASSLSGTGSYEQYF. The CDR3 bases are TGCGCCAGCAGCCTCTCCGGGACAGGCTCCTACGAGCAGTACTTC. The V gene is TRBV5-1, the J gene TRBJ2-7; TRBD1 aligns across 8 bases. Trimming removed 4 bases from V and 0 bases from J; junction bases left unmatched: 6. CDR3 length equals 15 residues. Germline-derived CDR1 and CDR2 are SGHRS and YFSETQ.